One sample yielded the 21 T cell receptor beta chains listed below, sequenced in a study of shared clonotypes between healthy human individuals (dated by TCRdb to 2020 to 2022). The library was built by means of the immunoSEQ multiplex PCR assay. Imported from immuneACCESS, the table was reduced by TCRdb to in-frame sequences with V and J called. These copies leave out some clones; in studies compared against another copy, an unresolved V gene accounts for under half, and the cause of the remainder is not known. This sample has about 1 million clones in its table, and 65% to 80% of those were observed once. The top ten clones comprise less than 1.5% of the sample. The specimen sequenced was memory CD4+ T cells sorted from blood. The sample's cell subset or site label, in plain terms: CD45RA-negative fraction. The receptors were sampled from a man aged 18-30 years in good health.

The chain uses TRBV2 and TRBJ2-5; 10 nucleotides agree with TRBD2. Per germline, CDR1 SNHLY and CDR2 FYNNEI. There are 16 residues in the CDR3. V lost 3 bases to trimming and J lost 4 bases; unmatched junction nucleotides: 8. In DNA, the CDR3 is TGTGCCAGCAGTGAGATGACAGCGGGAGGGGGAGAGACCCAGTACTTC. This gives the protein CASSEMTAGGGETQYF.

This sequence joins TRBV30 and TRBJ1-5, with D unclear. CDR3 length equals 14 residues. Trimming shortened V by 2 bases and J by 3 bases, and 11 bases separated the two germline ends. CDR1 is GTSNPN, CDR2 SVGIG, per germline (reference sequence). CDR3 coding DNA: TGTGCCTGGAGTTCGACGGAACTCAATCAGCCCCAGCATTTT. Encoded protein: CAWSSTELNQPQHF.

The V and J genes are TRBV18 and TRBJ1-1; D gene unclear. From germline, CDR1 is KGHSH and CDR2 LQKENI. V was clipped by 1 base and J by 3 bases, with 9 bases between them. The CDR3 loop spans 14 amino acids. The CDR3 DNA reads TGTGCCAGCTCACCACTGGTAGCGGACACTGAAGCTTTCTTT. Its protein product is CASSPLVADTEAFF. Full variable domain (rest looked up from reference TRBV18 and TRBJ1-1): NAGVMQNPRHLVRRRGQEARLRCSPMKGHSHVYWYRQLPEEGLKFMVYLQKENIIDESGMPKERFSAEFPKEGPSILRIQQVVRGDSAAYFCASSPLVADTEAFFGQGTRLTVV.

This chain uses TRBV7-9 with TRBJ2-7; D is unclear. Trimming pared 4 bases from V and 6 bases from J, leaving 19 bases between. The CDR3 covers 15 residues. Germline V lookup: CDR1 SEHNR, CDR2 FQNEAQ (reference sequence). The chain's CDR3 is CASSYSSTQAREQYF. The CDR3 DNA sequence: TGTGCCAGCAGCTACAGCTCGACGCAGGCTCGCGAGCAGTACTTC.

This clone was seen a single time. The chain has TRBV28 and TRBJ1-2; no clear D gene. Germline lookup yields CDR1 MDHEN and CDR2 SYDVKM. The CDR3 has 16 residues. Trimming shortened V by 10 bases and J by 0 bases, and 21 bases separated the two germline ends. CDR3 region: CATNTGALGANYGYTF. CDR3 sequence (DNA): TGTGCCACGAATACTGGCGCCCTGGGCGCTAACTATGGCTACACCTTC.

This chain's CDR3 is CASSLGQGRSYEQYF. Here the CDR3 DNA reads TGTGCCAGCAGCTTAGGACAGGGACGCTCCTACGAGCAGTACTTC. The chain carries TRBV13 and TRBJ2-7, with TRBD1 as a possible D gene (6 bases). This CDR3 has 15 amino acids. V lost 0 bases, J lost 0 bases, and 9 bases lay in between. Germline CDR1 is PRHDT and CDR2 is FYEKMQ (reference sequence).

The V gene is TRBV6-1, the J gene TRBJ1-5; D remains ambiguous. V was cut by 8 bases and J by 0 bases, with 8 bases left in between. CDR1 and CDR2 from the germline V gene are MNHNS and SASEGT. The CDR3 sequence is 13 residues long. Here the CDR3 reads CASQALSNQPQHF. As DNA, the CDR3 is TGTGCCAGCCAGGCTCTTAGCAATCAGCCCCAGCATTTT.

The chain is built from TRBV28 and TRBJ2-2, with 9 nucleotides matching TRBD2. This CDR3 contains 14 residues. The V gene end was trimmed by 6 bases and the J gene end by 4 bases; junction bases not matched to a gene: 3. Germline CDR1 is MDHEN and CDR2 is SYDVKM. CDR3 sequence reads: CASRRAGGTGELFF. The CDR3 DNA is TGTGCCAGCAGGAGAGCGGGAGGCACCGGGGAGCTGTTTTTT.

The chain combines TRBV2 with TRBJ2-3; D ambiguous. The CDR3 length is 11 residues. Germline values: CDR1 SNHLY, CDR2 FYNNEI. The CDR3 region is CGGYSTDTQYF. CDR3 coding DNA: TGTGGTGGCTATAGCACAGATACGCAGTATTTT.

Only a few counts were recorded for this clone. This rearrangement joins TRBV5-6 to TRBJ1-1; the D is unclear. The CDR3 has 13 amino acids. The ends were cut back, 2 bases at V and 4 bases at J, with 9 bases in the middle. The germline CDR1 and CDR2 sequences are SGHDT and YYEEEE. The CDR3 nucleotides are TGTGCCAGCAGCTTTTCACTAGTCACTGAAGCTTTCTTT. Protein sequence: CASSFSLVTEAFF.

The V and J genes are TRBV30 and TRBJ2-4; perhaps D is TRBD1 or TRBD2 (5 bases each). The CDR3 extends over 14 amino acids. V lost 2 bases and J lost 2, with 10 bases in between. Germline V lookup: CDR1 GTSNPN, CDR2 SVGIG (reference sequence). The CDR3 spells CAWSTGAPKNIQYF. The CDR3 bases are TGTGCCTGGAGTACCGGGGCCCCCAAAAACATTCAGTACTTC.

The CDR3 DNA reads TGTGCTAGTGGTTTAGGACAGTCCCTCCAAGAGACCCAGTACTTC. This encodes CASGLGQSLQETQYF. The chain recombines TRBV12-5 with TRBJ2-5; D perhaps matches TRBD1 (6 bases). V dropped 3 bases and J dropped 1 base, with 12 bases sitting between them. The CDR3 length is 15 residues. Germline-derived CDR1 and CDR2 are LGHNT and FRNRAP.

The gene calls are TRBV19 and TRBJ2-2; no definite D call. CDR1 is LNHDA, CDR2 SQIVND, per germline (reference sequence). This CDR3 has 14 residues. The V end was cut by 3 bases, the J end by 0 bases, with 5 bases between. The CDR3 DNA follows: TGTGCCAGTAGTATCCAAGCGAACACCGGGGAGCTGTTTTTT. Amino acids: CASSIQANTGELFF.

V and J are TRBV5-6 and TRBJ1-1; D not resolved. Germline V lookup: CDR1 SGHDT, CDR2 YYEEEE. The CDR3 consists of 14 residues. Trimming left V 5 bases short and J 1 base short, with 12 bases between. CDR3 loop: CASRLTRSNTEAFF. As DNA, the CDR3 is TGTGCCAGCAGACTGACTAGATCGAACACTGAAGCTTTCTTT.

CDR3 DNA: TGTGCCATCAGTTCGGACTACTTGGGCGAACAGTTCTTC. Encoded protein: CAISSDYLGEQFF. The chain joins TRBV10-3 to TRBJ2-1; tentative D call: TRBD2 (6 bases). The V end was cut by 5 bases, the J end by 13 bases, with 18 bases between. Germline V gene sequence: CDR1 ENHRY, CDR2 SYGVKD. CDR3 length equals 13 residues.

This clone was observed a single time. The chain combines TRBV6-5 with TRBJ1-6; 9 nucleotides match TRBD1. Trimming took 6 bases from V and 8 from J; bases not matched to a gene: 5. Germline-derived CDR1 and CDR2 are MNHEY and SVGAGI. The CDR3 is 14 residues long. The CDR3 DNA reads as TGTGCCAGCAGCTTACAGGGGGCACATTCACCCCTCCACTTT. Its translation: CASSLQGAHSPLHF.

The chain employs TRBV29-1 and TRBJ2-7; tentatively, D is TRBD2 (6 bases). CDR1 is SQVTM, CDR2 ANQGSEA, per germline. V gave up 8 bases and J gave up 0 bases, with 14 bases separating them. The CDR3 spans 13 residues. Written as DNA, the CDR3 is TGCAGCCATGGGGGGACGAGCTCCTACGAGCAGTACTTC. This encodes CSHGGTSSYEQYF.

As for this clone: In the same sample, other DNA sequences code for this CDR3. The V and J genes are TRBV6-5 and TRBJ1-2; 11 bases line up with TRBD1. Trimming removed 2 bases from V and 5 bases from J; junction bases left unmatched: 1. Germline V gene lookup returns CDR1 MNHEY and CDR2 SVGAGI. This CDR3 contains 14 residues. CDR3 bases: TGTGCCAGCAGTTACGGGACAGGGGGTTATGGCTACACCTTC. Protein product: CASSYGTGGYGYTF.

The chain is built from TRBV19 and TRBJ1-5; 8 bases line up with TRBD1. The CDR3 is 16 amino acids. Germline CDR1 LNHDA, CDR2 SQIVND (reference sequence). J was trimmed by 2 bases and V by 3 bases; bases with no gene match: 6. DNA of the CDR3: TGTGCCAGTAGTATCCCGGACAGGGTGGGCAATCAGCCCCAGCATTTT. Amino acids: CASSIPDRVGNQPQHF.

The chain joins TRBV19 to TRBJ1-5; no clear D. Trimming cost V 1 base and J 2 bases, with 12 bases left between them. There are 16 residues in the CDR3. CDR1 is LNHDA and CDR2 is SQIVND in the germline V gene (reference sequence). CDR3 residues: CASSIAVEVGNQPQHF. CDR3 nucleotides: TGTGCCAGTAGTATAGCTGTGGAGGTCGGCAATCAGCCCCAGCATTTT.

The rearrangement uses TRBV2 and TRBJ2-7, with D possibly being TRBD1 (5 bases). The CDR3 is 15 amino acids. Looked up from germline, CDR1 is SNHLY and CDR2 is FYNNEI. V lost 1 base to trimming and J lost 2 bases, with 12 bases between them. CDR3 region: CASSEGRGPPYEQYF. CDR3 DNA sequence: TGTGCCAGCAGTGAAGGTAGGGGCCCCCCCTACGAGCAGTACTTC.